The rows below give T cell receptor beta chains drawn from one sample of a study of T cell changes during pregnancy in multiple sclerosis. Assay: immunoSEQ multiplex PCR; the TCRdb copy retains only in-frame clones and omits some. The sample has about 46,000 clones, 75% to 95% seen once; the top ten hold around 10%. Source: CD8+ T cells from peripheral blood mononuclear cells, taken after pregnancy. The receptors shown here come from a female donor with multiple sclerosis, enrolled in a pregnancy study. Both conserved end residues are part of each CDR3. Fields, in order: CDR3 length, V gene, clone size, D gene, J gene, CDR3 DNA, CDR3 protein. D genes are given only for firm matches. Only some rows state a clone size, as once, few, many or a class for expanded clones.

cdr3_length: 14; v_call: TRBV6-1; clone_size: once; d_call: -; j_call: TRBJ1-2; cdr3_nt: TGTGCCAGCAGTGAGGGGGGACTGAGCTATGGCTACACCTTC; cdr3_aa: CASSEGGLSYGYTF
cdr3_length: 17; v_call: TRBV7-8; clone_size: -; d_call: -; j_call: TRBJ2-6; cdr3_nt: TGTGCCAGCAGCTTAGAAAGGGGGGGTTGGGAGGCCAACGTCCTGACTTTC; cdr3_aa: CASSLERGGWEANVLTF
cdr3_length: 16; v_call: TRBV7-9; clone_size: once; d_call: -; j_call: TRBJ2-7; cdr3_nt: TGTGCCAGCAGCCCGCGCGTTCCAAGCCGGGGCTACGAGCAGTACTTC; cdr3_aa: CASSPRVPSRGYEQYF
cdr3_length: 15; v_call: TRBV5-6; clone_size: -; d_call: TRBD2; j_call: TRBJ2-1; cdr3_nt: TGTGCCAGCAGAGAGTGGGCTAGCGGGCAAATAGGGCAGTTCTTC; cdr3_aa: CASREWASGQIGQFF
cdr3_length: 17; v_call: TRBV5-6; clone_size: -; d_call: -; j_call: TRBJ2-7; cdr3_nt: TGTGCCAGCAGCCCCGACTCGGACAGTCGGGAATCCTACGAGCAGTACTTC; cdr3_aa: CASSPDSDSRESYEQYF
cdr3_length: 15; v_call: TRBV6-5; clone_size: -; d_call: -; j_call: TRBJ2-2; cdr3_nt: TGTGCCAGCAGTTACCAGGGGCCGAACACCGGGGAGCTGTTTTTT; cdr3_aa: CASSYQGPNTGELFF
cdr3_length: 15; v_call: TRBV4-2; clone_size: -; d_call: TRBD1; j_call: TRBJ2-7; cdr3_nt: TGTGCCAGCAGCCAATTCTACGCGGACAGGGGCGAGCAGTACTTC; cdr3_aa: CASSQFYADRGEQYF
cdr3_length: 18; v_call: TRBV2; clone_size: -; d_call: -; j_call: TRBJ2-7; cdr3_nt: TGTGCCAGCAGTGAAGGGACGGGAGTGGGAATAATATCCTACGAGCAGTACTTC; cdr3_aa: CASSEGTGVGIISYEQYF
cdr3_length: 16; v_call: TRBV4-1; clone_size: once; d_call: TRBD1; j_call: TRBJ1-2; cdr3_nt: TGCGCCAGCACCCCAGCGACAGGGCCCCCTCAGGATGGCTACACCTTC; cdr3_aa: CASTPATGPPQDGYTF
cdr3_length: 19; v_call: TRBV4-3; clone_size: -; d_call: TRBD2; j_call: TRBJ2-3; cdr3_nt: TGCGCCAGCAGCCAAGGGTTCAAAATAGCGGGGAGCTACACAGATACGCAGTATTTT; cdr3_aa: CASSQGFKIAGSYTDTQYF
cdr3_length: 11; v_call: TRBV30; clone_size: -; d_call: -; j_call: TRBJ1-2; cdr3_nt: TGTGCCTGGAGTGTACTAGAAGCCTACACCTTC; cdr3_aa: CAWSVLEAYTF
cdr3_length: 13; v_call: TRBV19; clone_size: -; d_call: TRBD1; j_call: TRBJ1-1; cdr3_nt: TGTGCCTCGGGACAGGGGGCTGTTACTGAAGCTTTCTTT; cdr3_aa: CASGQGAVTEAFF
cdr3_length: 15; v_call: TRBV6-5; clone_size: -; d_call: -; j_call: TRBJ1-6; cdr3_nt: TGTGCCAGCAGTGGGGTAAAAGGGGATAATTCACCCCTCCACTTT; cdr3_aa: CASSGVKGDNSPLHF